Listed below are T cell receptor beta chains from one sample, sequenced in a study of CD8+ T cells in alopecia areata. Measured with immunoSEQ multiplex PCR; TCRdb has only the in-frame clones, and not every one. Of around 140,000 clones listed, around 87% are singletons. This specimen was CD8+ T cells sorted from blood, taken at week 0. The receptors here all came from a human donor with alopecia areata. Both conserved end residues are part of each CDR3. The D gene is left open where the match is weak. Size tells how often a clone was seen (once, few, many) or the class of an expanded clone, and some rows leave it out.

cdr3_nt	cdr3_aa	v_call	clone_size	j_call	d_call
TGCAGCGTTGAAGATGGGGAAGTTCATAACTATGGCTACACCTTC	CSVEDGEVHNYGYTF	TRBV29-1	.	TRBJ1-2	.
TGTGCCAGCAGCTTACTGGGAAAGGGCAATGAGCAGTTCTTC	CASSLLGKGNEQFF	TRBV7-9	.	TRBJ2-1	.
TGTGCCAGCAGTGATACTAGCGGGGCTATTGGCACCGGGGAGCTGTTTTTT	CASSDTSGAIGTGELFF	TRBV2	.	TRBJ2-2	TRBD2
TGTGCCAGCAAGGGGAGGGATACCGGGGAGCTGTTTTTT	CASKGRDTGELFF	TRBV2	once	TRBJ2-2	TRBD2
TGTGCCAGCAGCGTAATCCGGACAGGGGGAGATACGCAGTATTTT	CASSVIRTGGDTQYF	TRBV11-2	.	TRBJ2-3	TRBD1
TGTGCCAGCAGCTTTTCAGGGGCCAACGTCCTGACTTTC	CASSFSGANVLTF	TRBV7-3	.	TRBJ2-6	.
TGTGCCAGCGGTAGGACAGCCACTAGCTCCTACGAGCAGTACTTC	CASGRTATSSYEQYF	TRBV28	.	TRBJ2-7	.
TGTGCCAGCAGCCAGGGGGGGAGGAACACCGGGGAGCTGTTTTTT	CASSQGGRNTGELFF	TRBV7-9	.	TRBJ2-2	.
TGTGCCAGCTACGGTGGTCCCGGGGAGTATGGTTCACCCCTCCACTTT	CASYGGPGEYGSPLHF	TRBV2	.	TRBJ1-6	.
TGTGCCATCAGTGATTTAGGGGCAAGGTACGAGCAGTACTTC	CAISDLGARYEQYF	TRBV10-3	.	TRBJ2-7	.
TGTGCCAGCAGTTCGGGGGGAAACTATGGCTACACCTTC	CASSSGGNYGYTF	TRBV27	.	TRBJ1-2	.
TGCAGCGTTGGGGGCAGTAACTCCTACGAGCAGTACTTC	CSVGGSNSYEQYF	TRBV29-1	.	TRBJ2-7	.
TGTGCCAGTGGGGGGACGGGACCCTACGAGCAGTACTTC	CASGGTGPYEQYF	TRBV19	.	TRBJ2-7	.
TGTGCCAGCTATCCGACAGGGACTAGCACAGATACGCAGTATTTT	CASYPTGTSTDTQYF	TRBV6-1	.	TRBJ2-3	.
TGTGCCAGCAGCGTAGTTCCCATTTCCTACAATGAGCAGTTCTTC	CASSVVPISYNEQFF	TRBV9	.	TRBJ2-1	.
TGTGCCAGCACCCCAGGGACAGGGGGATATATCACTGAAGCTTTCTTT	CASTPGTGGYITEAFF	TRBV5-6	.	TRBJ1-1	TRBD1
TGCGCCAGCAGTGACTTCGACAGGGGCGAGCAGTACTTC	CASSDFDRGEQYF	TRBV10-1	.	TRBJ2-7	TRBD1
TGTGCCAGCAGCGTCGGACTAGCGCAATACAATGAGCAGTTCTTC	CASSVGLAQYNEQFF	TRBV9	.	TRBJ2-1	TRBD2
TGCGCCAGCAGCTCCCCCGGACAGGGACGGAATGAGCAGTTCTTC	CASSSPGQGRNEQFF	TRBV5-1	.	TRBJ2-1	TRBD1
TGTGCCAGCAGTTCGGGGACAACCTATTACAATGAGCAGTTCTTC	CASSSGTTYYNEQFF	TRBV6-5	.	TRBJ2-1	.
TGCAGCCTATGTCTGACGGATCCCATGAACACTGAAGCTTTCTTT	CSLCLTDPMNTEAFF	TRBV29-1	.	TRBJ1-1	.
TGTGCCAGCAGCAAAGACAGCCTTCAGCCCCAGCATTTT	CASSKDSLQPQHF	TRBV21-1	.	TRBJ1-5	.
TGTGCCAGCAGCTCCCGGACAGGGGAGGTTGAAAAACTGTTTTTT	CASSSRTGEVEKLFF	TRBV9	.	TRBJ1-4	TRBD1
TGTGCCAGCAGCCCGTCGGCCGGACAGCAGTTCTTC	CASSPSAGQQFF	TRBV6-5	.	TRBJ2-1	.
TGTGCCAGCAGGCCCCAGGGGGCACAGAATGAGCAGTTCTTC	CASRPQGAQNEQFF	TRBV6-9	.	TRBJ2-1	TRBD1
TGCGCCAGCAGCTTGGGCCATCGAAGACTAGCGGGAGGGCCCGACGAGCAGTACTTC	CASSLGHRRLAGGPDEQYF	TRBV5-1	.	TRBJ2-7	TRBD2
TGTGCCAGCAGCCGGGACGGCGATGAAGCTTTCTTT	CASSRDGDEAFF	TRBV27	.	TRBJ1-1	.
TGTGCCAGCAGCTTCCGCGGGGCAGGGCTCAATGAGCAGTTCTTC	CASSFRGAGLNEQFF	TRBV5-4	.	TRBJ2-1	.